These T cell receptor beta chains were read from a single sample in a study of cytotoxic CD8 clonotypes in ibrutinib-treated CLL. Generated by immunoSEQ multiplex PCR, the TCRdb table keeps only in-frame clones and is missing some. There are 200,000 to 250,000 clones in the sample; over 65% occur only once, and approximately 6.3% lies in the top ten. The material was PBMCs, obtained after 12 months of ibrutinib treatment. The receptors originated from a human donor with chronic lymphocytic leukemia. The CDR3 runs from the conserved cysteine through the conserved F or W. The D gene is left open where the match is weak. The listing skips clone size in some rows; elsewhere it reads once, few, many or a size class.

. . TRBJ1-2 TRBV27 CASRSSSSWGLFGYTF TGTGCCAGCAGATCGTCGTCCTCTTGGGGCTTATTTGGCTACACCTTC
once TRBD2 TRBJ2-7 TRBV29-1 CSVQAGGEQYF TGCAGCGTACAAGCGGGAGGCGAGCAGTACTTC
once . TRBJ1-2 TRBV28 CASRTPPSVRESGYTF TGTGCCAGCAGAACCCCCCCGTCGGTTAGGGAATCCGGCTACACCTTC
. TRBD1 TRBJ2-3 TRBV7-2 CASSLGSHRGKDTQYF TGTGCCAGCAGCTTAGGATCCCACAGGGGGAAGGATACGCAGTATTTT
. TRBD1 TRBJ1-6 TRBV19 CASTGQGLNSPLHF TGTGCCAGCACCGGACAGGGACTCAATTCACCCCTCCACTTT
. TRBD2 TRBJ2-4 TRBV14 CASSQAKGLADYKNIQYF TGTGCCAGCAGCCAAGCCAAGGGACTAGCGGATTACAAAAACATTCAGTACTTC
few TRBD1 TRBJ1-6 TRBV9 CASSETGMGTLHF TGTGCCAGCAGCGAGACAGGGATGGGAACCCTCCACTTT
. . TRBJ1-3 TRBV9 CASSAIAGSGNTIYF TGTGCCAGCAGCGCCATAGCTGGCTCTGGAAACACCATATATTTT
. . TRBJ1-3 TRBV6-9 CASSDGFFTDFSGNTIYF TGTGCCAGCAGTGACGGATTTTTTACAGATTTCTCTGGAAACACCATATATTTT
. TRBD1 TRBJ1-3 TRBV30 CAWVTGARSGNTIYF TGTGCCTGGGTTACAGGGGCCCGCTCTGGAAACACCATATATTTT
once . TRBJ2-5 TRBV15 CATSRVPSSQTQYF TGTGCCACCAGCAGAGTCCCTAGCAGTCAGACCCAGTACTTC
. TRBD1 TRBJ1-4 TRBV4-1 CASSLTGATNEKLFF TGCGCCAGCAGCCTAACAGGGGCAACTAATGAAAAACTGTTTTTT
once TRBD1 TRBJ2-7 TRBV19 CASSKDRGPYEQYF TGTGCCAGTAGTAAGGACAGGGGGCCATACGAGCAGTACTTC
few TRBD1 TRBJ1-2 TRBV18 CASSPHRGRPYGYTF TGTGCCAGCTCACCTCACAGGGGGCGGCCTTATGGCTACACCTTC
. TRBD2 TRBJ2-5 TRBV7-3 CASSRASGETQYF TGTGCCAGCAGCCGTGCTAGCGGGGAGACCCAGTACTTC
. TRBD1 TRBJ2-1 TRBV7-7 CASSLDRGNEQFF TGTGCCAGCAGCTTAGACAGGGGCAATGAGCAGTTCTTC
. . TRBJ2-7 TRBV6-5 CASSPTRTGYEQYF TGTGCCAGCAGCCCGACCCGGACGGGCTACGAGCAGTACTTC
. . TRBJ1-1 TRBV28 CASSYTGQVNTEAFF TGTGCCAGCAGCTACACAGGACAAGTGAACACTGAAGCTTTCTTT
. . TRBJ2-4 TRBV4-2 CASSRTLDLAKNIQYF TGTGCCAGCAGTCGAACCTTGGATCTAGCCAAAAACATTCAGTACTTC
. . TRBJ1-2 TRBV18 CASSPRGEPGYGYTF TGTGCCAGCTCACCCAGGGGAGAACCCGGCTATGGCTACACCTTC
few . TRBJ2-7 TRBV6-1 CASSEATGLTYEQYF TGTGCCAGCAGTGAAGCGACAGGACTCACCTACGAGCAGTACTTC
. . TRBJ1-1 TRBV4-3 CASSHGGRLTEAFF TGCGCCAGCAGCCACGGGGGGCGGCTCACTGAAGCTTTCTTT
once . TRBJ2-2 TRBV18 CASSPPELKGTGELFF TGTGCCAGCTCACCACCCGAGTTAAAGGGCACCGGGGAGCTGTTTTTT
. . TRBJ1-2 TRBV18 CASSGIRGYTF TGTGCCAGCTCAGGTATTCGTGGCTACACCTTC
. . TRBJ2-3 TRBV7-2 CASSLIGQDTQYF TGTGCCAGCAGCTTAATTGGGCAGGATACGCAGTATTTT
. . TRBJ2-2 TRBV19 CASSPALSGELFF TGTGCCAGTAGCCCAGCCCTCAGCGGGGAGCTGTTTTTT
. . TRBJ1-4 TRBV19 CASRDGAAATNEKLFF TGTGCCAGTAGAGACGGAGCGGCGGCAACTAATGAAAAACTGTTTTTT
. . TRBJ2-3 TRBV29-1 CSVEGTNTDTQYF TGCAGCGTTGAAGGCACCAACACAGATACGCAGTATTTT
. . TRBJ1-2 TRBV29-1 CSVAGFYGYTF TGCAGCGTTGCAGGATTCTATGGCTACACCTTC
. . TRBJ1-2 TRBV30 CAWSVLRGDGYTF TGTGCCTGGAGTGTACTCCGGGGCGATGGCTACACCTTC
. . TRBJ1-2 TRBV19 CASSIRENGYTF TGTGCCAGTAGTATTAGGGAAAATGGCTACACCTTC
. . TRBJ1-3 TRBV7-6 CASSLEGRSSGNTIYF TGTGCCAGCAGCTTAGAGGGCAGATCCTCTGGAAACACCATATATTTT
once TRBD2 TRBJ2-1 TRBV4-3 CASSPRTSGQYNEQFF TGCGCCAGCAGCCCGAGGACTAGCGGACAATACAATGAGCAGTTCTTC
. TRBD1 TRBJ2-5 TRBV25-1 CASRQGGITAQYF TGTGCCAGCCGTCAAGGGGGCATTACGGCCCAGTACTTC
. TRBD1 TRBJ1-1 TRBV9 CASSAFNRGQVNTEAFF TGTGCCAGCAGCGCATTCAACAGGGGGCAGGTGAACACTGAAGCTTTCTTT
. . TRBJ1-1 TRBV7-3 CASSAGKNTEAFF TGTGCCAGCAGCGCCGGGAAGAACACTGAAGCTTTCTTT
. TRBD2 TRBJ2-1 TRBV10-3 CAISEWSGAYNEQFF TGTGCCATCAGTGAGTGGAGCGGGGCTTACAATGAGCAGTTCTTC
few TRBD2 TRBJ2-5 TRBV6-5 CASSYSKAGGVETQYF TGTGCCAGCAGTTACTCGAAGGCGGGGGGGGTGGAGACCCAGTACTTC
. TRBD1 TRBJ2-7 TRBV30 CAWRLTGSYEQYF TGTGCCTGGAGATTGACAGGGTCCTACGAGCAGTACTTC
. . TRBJ1-1 TRBV7-3 CASSSPGPGTEAFF TGTGCCAGCAGCTCCCCCGGCCCGGGGACTGAAGCTTTCTTT
. . TRBJ1-1 TRBV9 CASSYDMNTEAFF TGTGCCAGCAGCTATGACATGAACACTGAAGCTTTCTTT
. . TRBJ1-3 TRBV30 CAWSTRTVVSGNTIYF TGTGCCTGGAGTACCCGGACGGTTGTCTCTGGAAACACCATATATTTT
few TRBD1 TRBJ2-7 TRBV7-2 CATRDSGTYEQYF TGTGCCACCAGGGACAGTGGGACCTACGAGCAGTACTTC
. . TRBJ1-1 TRBV29-1 CSVEDLVGGGMNTEAFF TGCAGCGTTGAAGATCTTGTGGGGGGTGGAATGAACACTGAAGCTTTCTTT
. . TRBJ2-1 TRBV30 CACFRGQSYNEQFF TGTGCCTGTTTCAGGGGTCAATCCTACAATGAGCAGTTCTTC
. . TRBJ1-5 TRBV19 CASSPRSSNQPQHF TGTGCCAGTAGTCCCCGGTCTAGCAATCAGCCCCAGCATTTT